The rows below give T cell receptor beta chains drawn from one sample of a study of blood T cell repertoires in COVID-19. The repertoire was sequenced with immunoSEQ multiplex PCR; TCRdb's copy has only in-frame clones and lacks some. The sample yields over 250,000 clones, about 87% seen once. The sequenced sample was peripheral blood. These receptors all stem from a woman between 45 and 60 years old with COVID-19, enrolled during active disease. Both conserved end residues are part of each CDR3. Fields, in order: J gene, V gene, CDR3 protein.

J gene: TRBJ2-3; V gene: TRBV15; CDR3 protein: CATSRTDTQYF
J gene: TRBJ2-5; V gene: TRBV7-9; CDR3 protein: CASSLGYGRALGQETQYF
J gene: TRBJ1-4; V gene: TRBV4-1; CDR3 protein: CASSPRGEKLFF
J gene: TRBJ1-1; V gene: TRBV9; CDR3 protein: CASSAQGGRAEAFF
J gene: TRBJ2-1; V gene: TRBV30; CDR3 protein: CAWSRQGATNEQFF
J gene: TRBJ2-1; V gene: TRBV30; CDR3 protein: CAWSVMTGYNEQFF
J gene: TRBJ1-6; V gene: TRBV5-1; CDR3 protein: CASSLVQGNSPLHF
J gene: TRBJ1-2; V gene: TRBV4-1; CDR3 protein: CASSQEARGQGNYGYTF
J gene: TRBJ2-7; V gene: TRBV19; CDR3 protein: CASARDFNYEQYF
J gene: TRBJ2-1; V gene: TRBV6-4; CDR3 protein: CASSDSSLAGGGEQFF
J gene: TRBJ1-5; V gene: TRBV19; CDR3 protein: CASSFDRTSSNQPQHF
J gene: TRBJ2-7; V gene: TRBV6-2/TRBV6-3; CDR3 protein: CASSYRGTSGKRYEQYF
J gene: TRBJ2-3; V gene: TRBV3-1/TRBV3-2; CDR3 protein: CASSRSTRSNTQYF
J gene: TRBJ1-5; V gene: TRBV29-1; CDR3 protein: CSVEIAGGQNQPQHF
J gene: TRBJ2-7; V gene: TRBV6-5; CDR3 protein: CAIGQGRYEQYF
J gene: TRBJ1-3; V gene: TRBV18; CDR3 protein: CATLLPGGNTIYF
J gene: TRBJ2-3; V gene: TRBV7-9; CDR3 protein: CASSLVPRGRPDTQYF